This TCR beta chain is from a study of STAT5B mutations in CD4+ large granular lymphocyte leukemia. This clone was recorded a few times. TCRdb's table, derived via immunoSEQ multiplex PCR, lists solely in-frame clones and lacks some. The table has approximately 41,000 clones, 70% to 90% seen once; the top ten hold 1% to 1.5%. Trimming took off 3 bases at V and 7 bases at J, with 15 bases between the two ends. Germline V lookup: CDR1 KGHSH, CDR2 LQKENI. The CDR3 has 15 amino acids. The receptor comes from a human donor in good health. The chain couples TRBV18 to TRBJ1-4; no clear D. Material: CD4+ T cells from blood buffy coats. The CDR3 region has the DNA TGTGCCAGCTCACCTTCAGTTGAGGCGAGTGAAAAACTGTTTTTT. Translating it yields CASSPSVEASEKLFF. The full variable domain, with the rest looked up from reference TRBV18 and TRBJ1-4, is NAGVMQNPRHLVRRRGQEARLRCSPMKGHSHVYWYRQLPEEGLKFMVYLQKENIIDESGMPKERFSAEFPKEGPSILRIQQVVRGDSAAYFCASSPSVEASEKLFFGSGTQLSVL.